These 3 T cell receptor beta chains came from one sample sequenced in a study of blood T cell repertoires in COVID-19. The method was immunoSEQ multiplex PCR; TCRdb's version includes in-frame clones alone and lacks a portion of them. In the table there are around 110,000 clones, around nine tenths of which are singletons. Source material: peripheral blood. The origin of the receptors is a man aged 40-49 years with acute or convalescent COVID-19.

This clone was observed a handful of times. The chain has TRBV6-4 and TRBJ1-2; 9 bases line up with TRBD1. The CDR3 is 15 residues long. CDR1 MRHNA and CDR2 SNTAGT come from the germline V gene. Germline trimming cut 6 bases from V and 8 bases from J; bases unmatched to any gene: 13. The CDR3 DNA reads as TGTGCCAGCAGACGCACCTCCGGGACAGGGCTCGGCTACACCTTC. This translates into CASRRTSGTGLGYTF.

The gene calls are TRBV2 and TRBJ1-3; tentative D call: TRBD1 (5 bases). The CDR3 spans 13 residues. The germline V and J ends were trimmed by 8 bases and 5 bases, with 13 bases remaining between them. CDR1 SNHLY and CDR2 FYNNEI come from the germline V gene. The CDR3 reads CASRLGGRNTIYF. CDR3 in DNA: TGTGCCAGCCGTTTGGGGGGAAGAAACACCATATATTTT.

This clone was counted between two and nine times. The chain carries TRBV9 and TRBJ1-3; TRBD1 matches at 8 bases. With V trimmed by 0 bases and J by 4 bases, 6 bases remained unmatched. CDR3 length: 16 amino acids. Germline CDR1 SGDLS, CDR2 YYNGEE. The CDR3 DNA sequence: TGTGCCAGCAGCGTAGGGCAGGGGGCGCTGGGAAACACCATATATTTT. It encodes CASSVGQGALGNTIYF. The variable domain in full, completed from reference TRBV9 and TRBJ1-3, reads DSGVTQTPKHLITATGQRVTLRCSPRSGDLSVYWYQQSLDQGLQFLIQYYNGEERAKGNILERFSAQQFPDLHSELNLSSLELGDSALYFCASSVGQGALGNTIYFGEGSWLTVV.